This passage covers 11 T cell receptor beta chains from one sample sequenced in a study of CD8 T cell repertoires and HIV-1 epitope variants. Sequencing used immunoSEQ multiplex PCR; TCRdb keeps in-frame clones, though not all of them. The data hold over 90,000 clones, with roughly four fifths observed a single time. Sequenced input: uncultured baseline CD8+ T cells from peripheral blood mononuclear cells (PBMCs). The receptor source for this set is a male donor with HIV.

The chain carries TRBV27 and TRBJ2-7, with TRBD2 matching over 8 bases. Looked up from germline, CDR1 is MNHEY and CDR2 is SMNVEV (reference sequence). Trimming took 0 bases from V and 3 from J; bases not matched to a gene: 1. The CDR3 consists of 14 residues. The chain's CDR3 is CASSLSGGDYEQYF. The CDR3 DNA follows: TGTGCCAGCAGTTTATCCGGGGGGGACTACGAGCAGTACTTC.

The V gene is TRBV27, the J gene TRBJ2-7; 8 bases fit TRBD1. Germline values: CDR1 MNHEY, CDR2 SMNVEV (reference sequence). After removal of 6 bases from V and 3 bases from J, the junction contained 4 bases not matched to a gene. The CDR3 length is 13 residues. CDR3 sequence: CASRTQGGYEQYF. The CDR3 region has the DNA TGTGCCAGCAGGACACAGGGGGGCTACGAGCAGTACTTC.

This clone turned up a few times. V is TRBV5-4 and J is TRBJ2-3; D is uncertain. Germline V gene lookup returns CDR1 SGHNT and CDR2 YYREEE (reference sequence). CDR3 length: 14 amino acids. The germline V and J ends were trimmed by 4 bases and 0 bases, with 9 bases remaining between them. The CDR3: CASSAGRSTDTQYF. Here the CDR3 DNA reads TGTGCCAGCAGCGCCGGTCGGAGCACAGATACGCAGTATTTT.

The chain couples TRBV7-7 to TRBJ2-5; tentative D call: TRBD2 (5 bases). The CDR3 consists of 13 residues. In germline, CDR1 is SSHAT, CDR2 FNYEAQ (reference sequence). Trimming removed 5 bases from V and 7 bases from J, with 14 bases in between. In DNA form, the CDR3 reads TGTGCCAGCAGCGAAAGGCCCGAGGGGACCCAGTACTTC. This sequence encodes CASSERPEGTQYF. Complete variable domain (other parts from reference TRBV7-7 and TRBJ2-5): GAGVSQSPRYKVTKRGQDVTLRCDPISSHATLYWYQQALGQGPEFLTYFNYEAQPDKSGLPSDRFSAERPEGSISTLTIQRTEQRDSAMYRCASSERPEGTQYFGPGTRLLVL.

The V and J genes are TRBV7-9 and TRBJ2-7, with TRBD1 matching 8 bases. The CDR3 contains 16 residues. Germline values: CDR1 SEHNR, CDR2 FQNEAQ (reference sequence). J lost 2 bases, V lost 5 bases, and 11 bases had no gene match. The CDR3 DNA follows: TGTGCCAGCAGCCCTGTCCTGGACAGGGATCCCTACGAGCAGTACTTC. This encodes CASSPVLDRDPYEQYF.

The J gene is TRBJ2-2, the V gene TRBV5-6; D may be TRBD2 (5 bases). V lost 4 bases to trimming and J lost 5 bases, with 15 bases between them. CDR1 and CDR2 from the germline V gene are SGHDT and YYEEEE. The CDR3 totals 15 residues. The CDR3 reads CASSRGRRGTGELFF. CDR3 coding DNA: TGTGCCAGCAGCCGCGGGCGCCGAGGGACCGGGGAGCTGTTTTTT.

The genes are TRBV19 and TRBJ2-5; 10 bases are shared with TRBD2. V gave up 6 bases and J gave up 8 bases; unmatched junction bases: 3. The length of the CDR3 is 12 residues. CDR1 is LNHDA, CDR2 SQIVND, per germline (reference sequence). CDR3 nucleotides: TGTGCCAGTAGCTTAGCGGGGGGAACCCAGTACTTC. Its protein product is CASSLAGGTQYF.

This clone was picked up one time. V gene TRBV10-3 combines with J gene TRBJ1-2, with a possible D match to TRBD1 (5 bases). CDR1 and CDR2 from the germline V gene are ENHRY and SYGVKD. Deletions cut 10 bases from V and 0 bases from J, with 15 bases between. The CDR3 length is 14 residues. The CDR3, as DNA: TGTGCCACCAGCGGGCAGGGAGCTAACTATGGCTACACCTTC. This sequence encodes CATSGQGANYGYTF.

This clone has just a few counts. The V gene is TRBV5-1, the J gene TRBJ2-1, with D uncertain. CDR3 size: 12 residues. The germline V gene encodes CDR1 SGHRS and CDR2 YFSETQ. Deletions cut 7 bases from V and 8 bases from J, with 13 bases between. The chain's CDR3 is CASFTWGHEQFF. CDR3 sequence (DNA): TGCGCCAGCTTCACCTGGGGTCATGAGCAGTTCTTC.

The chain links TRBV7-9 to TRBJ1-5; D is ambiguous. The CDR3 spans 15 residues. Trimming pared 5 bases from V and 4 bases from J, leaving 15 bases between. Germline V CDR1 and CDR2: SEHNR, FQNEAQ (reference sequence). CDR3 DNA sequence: TGTGCCAGCAGCGCCTCGGAAGGGTTGAATCAGCCCCAGCATTTT. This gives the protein CASSASEGLNQPQHF.

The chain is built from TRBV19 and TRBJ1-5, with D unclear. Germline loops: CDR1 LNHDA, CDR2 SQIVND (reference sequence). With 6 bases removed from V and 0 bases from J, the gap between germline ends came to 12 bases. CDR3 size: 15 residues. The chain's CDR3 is CASSSYGDSNQPQHF. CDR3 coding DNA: TGTGCCAGTAGCTCTTATGGGGATAGCAATCAGCCCCAGCATTTT.